These T cell receptor beta chains were read from a single sample in a study of control samples from healthy donors and cancer patients. Assay used: immunoSEQ multiplex PCR; TCRdb lists only in-frame clones, some missing. The table has 68,000 or so clones, approximately 83% seen once. Sample: blood. The source of these receptors is a man in his 60s in good health. Both conserved end residues are trimmed from each CDR3. The D gene is left open where the match is weak.

j_call v_call d_call cdr3_aa
TRBJ1-5 TRBV2 - ASNFRSGSNQPQH
TRBJ1-2 TRBV2 - ASSILTNYGYT
TRBJ2-1 TRBV2 TRBD2 ASLRLAGGYNEQF
TRBJ2-3 TRBV5-1 - ASSLGGPTDTQY
TRBJ2-7 TRBV5-1 - ASSLGVGNYEQY
TRBJ2-3 TRBV6-5 - VSSLWDTQY
TRBJ2-2 TRBV28 TRBD2 ASSLGTSGRRTGELF
TRBJ1-2 TRBV3-1/TRBV3-2 - ASSQQRNYGYT
TRBJ1-6 TRBV4-3 - ASSNGLGNSPLH
TRBJ2-1 TRBV20-1 - SARFDNEQF
TRBJ2-3 TRBV30 - AWSGNRRTDTQY
TRBJ1-1 TRBV5-1 TRBD1 ASSSRGQGPWMNTEAF
TRBJ1-5 TRBV27 - ASSLGGANQPQH
TRBJ2-2 TRBV6-6 - ASSDSIGELF
TRBJ2-1 TRBV4-3 TRBD2 ASSQDPTAGGISSYNEQF
TRBJ1-2 TRBV10-3 TRBD1 AISSDRDLRYGYT
TRBJ2-6 TRBV9 - ASSVATGGSGANVLT
TRBJ2-7 TRBV3-1/TRBV3-2 - ASSQGWGGEQY
TRBJ1-1 TRBV5-1 - ASSLGAGRNTEAF
TRBJ2-7 TRBV7-6 - ASSFLPSGARGSYEQY
TRBJ2-7 TRBV7-2 - ASSLGRDYEQY
TRBJ1-1 TRBV20-1 - SARRDGEAF
TRBJ1-6 TRBV4-1 - ASSHVGRDSPLH
TRBJ2-1 TRBV27 - ASSLWASGAYNEQF
TRBJ2-3 TRBV14 - ASSQGQGPTTDTQY
TRBJ2-1 TRBV5-4 - ASSLMGPGNEQF
TRBJ2-1 TRBV7-8 TRBD1 ASSLVGGTGIREQF
TRBJ1-6 TRBV28 - ASRKQGANSPLH
TRBJ2-3 TRBV7-2 - ASSSRQISGDTQY
TRBJ1-1 TRBV6-5 TRBD1 ASSYQQGAWTEAF
TRBJ2-1 TRBV18 TRBD1 ASSPPGQGAGEQF
TRBJ2-5 TRBV7-9 TRBD1 ASSFSGGGETQY
TRBJ1-1 TRBV6-2/TRBV6-3 TRBD1 ASSHRQGSMNTEAF
TRBJ2-7 TRBV29-1 - SVEVRGEQY
TRBJ2-7 TRBV6-5 TRBD1 ASRTGPYEQY
TRBJ1-3 TRBV18 - ASSRDPSGNTIY
TRBJ2-3 TRBV28 TRBD1 ASSRQGRRDTQY
TRBJ2-5 TRBV7-3 TRBD2 ASSPGTSGTMQETQY
TRBJ1-2 TRBV28 - ASSPINMNGYT
TRBJ2-1 TRBV11-3 TRBD1 ASSLDGTGFNEQF
TRBJ2-2 TRBV2 TRBD1 ASSFDRGGSGELF
TRBJ2-3 TRBV10-3 TRBD2 AISEPPGGTTDTQY
TRBJ2-7 TRBV28 - ASSSPAAGYEQY
TRBJ1-6 TRBV30 - AWRLGQLSGWPLH
TRBJ1-5 TRBV20-1 - SASGGYGSNQPQH
TRBJ2-3 TRBV14 - ASSQDVGVSADTQY
TRBJ2-3 TRBV20-1 TRBD1 SASDSGTDPPDTQY
TRBJ2-7 TRBV13 - ASSLVDGAIPYEQY